This is a list of T cell receptor beta chains from one sample in a study of T cells in Graves' hyperthyroidism and ophthalmopathy. TCRdb redid the calling of the multiplex PCR reads with MiXCR, one entry per CDR3 protein. The sample includes under 450,000 distinct CDR3 sequences, approximately 14% of them seen just once. Sequencing was performed on blood. The receptors stem from a woman younger than 35 with Graves' hyperthyroidism. Each CDR3 is given with its conserved first and last residue.

TRBV25-1	TRBJ1-2	CASSGCRRRPCGYTF
TRBV2	TRBJ2-1	CASSQAESSYNEQFF
TRBV5-4	TRBJ1-5	CASSLDRDQPQHF
TRBV11-1	TRBJ2-3	CASSPLSVSTDTQYF
TRBV20-1	TRBJ2-5	CSAPRGPERETQYF
TRBV5-5	TRBJ2-5	CASSLPLGETQYF
TRBV7-2	TRBJ2-7	CASSSSGVSYEQYF
TRBV20-1	TRBJ2-7	CSAPKTGFNEQYF
TRBV12-5	TRBJ2-3	CASGLPIDDTQYF
TRBV2	TRBJ2-1	CASRPGLAGGSVNEQFF
TRBV20-1	TRBJ2-3	CSAQPGRRGGLTDTQYF
TRBV2	TRBJ2-1	CASSESGGAVYRNEQFF
TRBV12-3/TRBV12-4	TRBJ1-2	CASSQDRGKRGYTF
TRBV6-1	TRBJ1-5	CASSEGLGQAYSNQPQHF
TRBV10-3	TRBJ2-6	CAIMGGASSGANVLAF
TRBV6-2/TRBV6-3	TRBJ1-2	CAGSQGRHYGYTF
TRBV6-5	TRBJ2-5	CASSYSSGGRETQYF
TRBV4-1	TRBJ2-5	CASSQRPNLPGTSGGETQYF
TRBV29-1	TRBJ1-2	CSAWDFNYGYTF
TRBV9	TRBJ2-1	CASSPRLAGGLEQFF
TRBV6-6	TRBJ1-2	CASSYSSLPNYGYTF
TRBV20-1	TRBJ1-2	CSAQDSSYGYTF
TRBV20-1	TRBJ2-2	CSARGFPSGRIGELFF
TRBV20-1	TRBJ1-2	CSAVDRGRHGYTF
TRBV7-9	TRBJ2-4	CASSYVRGENIQYF
TRBV6-5	TRBJ1-6	CASSYSAGDNSPLHF
TRBV12-3/TRBV12-4	TRBJ1-2	CASSQGRGYTF
TRBV29-1	TRBJ2-6	CSVGTRGPGANVLTF
TRBV7-3	TRBJ2-3	CASSLGQRTDTQYF